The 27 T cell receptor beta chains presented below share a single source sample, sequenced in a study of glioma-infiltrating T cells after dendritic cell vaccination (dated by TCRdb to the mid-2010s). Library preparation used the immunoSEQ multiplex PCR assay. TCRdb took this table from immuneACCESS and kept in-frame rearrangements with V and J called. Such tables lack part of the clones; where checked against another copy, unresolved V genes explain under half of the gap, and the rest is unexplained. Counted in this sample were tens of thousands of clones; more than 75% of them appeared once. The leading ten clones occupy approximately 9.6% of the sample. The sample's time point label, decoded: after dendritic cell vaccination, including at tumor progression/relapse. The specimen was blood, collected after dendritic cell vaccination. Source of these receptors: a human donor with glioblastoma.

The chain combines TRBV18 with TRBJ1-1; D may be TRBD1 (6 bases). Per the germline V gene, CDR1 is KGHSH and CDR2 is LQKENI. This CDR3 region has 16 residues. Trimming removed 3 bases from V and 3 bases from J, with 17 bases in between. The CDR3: CASSPGTGGSDTEAFF. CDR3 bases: TGTGCCAGCTCACCCGGGACGGGGGGCTCGGACACTGAAGCTTTCTTT.

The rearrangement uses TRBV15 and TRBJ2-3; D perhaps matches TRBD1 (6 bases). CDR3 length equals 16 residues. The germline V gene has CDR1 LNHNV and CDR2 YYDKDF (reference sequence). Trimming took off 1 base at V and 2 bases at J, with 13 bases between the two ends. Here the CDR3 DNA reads TGTGCCACCAGCAGAGTTAGGGGGATCAACACAGATACGCAGTATTTT. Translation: CATSRVRGINTDTQYF.

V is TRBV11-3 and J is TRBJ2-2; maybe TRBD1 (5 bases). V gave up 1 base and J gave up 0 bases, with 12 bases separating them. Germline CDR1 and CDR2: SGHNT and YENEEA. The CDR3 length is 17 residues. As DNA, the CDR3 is TGTGCCAGCAGCTTAGGGGGCTGGGCCGCGAACACCGGGGAGCTGTTTTTT. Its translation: CASSLGGWAANTGELFF.

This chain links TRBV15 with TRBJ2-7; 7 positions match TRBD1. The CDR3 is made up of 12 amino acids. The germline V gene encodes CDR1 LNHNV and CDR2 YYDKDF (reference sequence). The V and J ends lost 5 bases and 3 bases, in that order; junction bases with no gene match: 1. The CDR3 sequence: CATSPGGYEQYF. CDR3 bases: TGTGCCACCAGCCCAGGGGGCTACGAGCAGTACTTC.

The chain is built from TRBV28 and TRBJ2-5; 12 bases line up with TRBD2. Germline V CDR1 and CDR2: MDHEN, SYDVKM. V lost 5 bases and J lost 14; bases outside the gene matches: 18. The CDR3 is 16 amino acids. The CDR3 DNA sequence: TGTGCCAGCAGTGCCGAGCCTAGGCTAGCGGGGGGGCGGGACTACTTC. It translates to CASSAEPRLAGGRDYF. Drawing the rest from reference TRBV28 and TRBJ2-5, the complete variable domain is DVKVTQSSRYLVKRTGEKVFLECVQDMDHENMFWYRQDPGLGLRLIYFSYDVKMKEKGDIPEGYSVSREKKERFSLILESASTNQTSMYLCASSAEPRLAGGRDYFGPGTRLLVL.

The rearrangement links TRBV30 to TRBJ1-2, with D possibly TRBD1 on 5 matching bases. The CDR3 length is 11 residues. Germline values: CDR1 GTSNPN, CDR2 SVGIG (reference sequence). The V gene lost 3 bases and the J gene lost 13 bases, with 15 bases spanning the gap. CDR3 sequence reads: CAWRGQLECTF. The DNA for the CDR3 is TGTGCCTGGAGGGGGCAGCTCGAATGCACCTTC.

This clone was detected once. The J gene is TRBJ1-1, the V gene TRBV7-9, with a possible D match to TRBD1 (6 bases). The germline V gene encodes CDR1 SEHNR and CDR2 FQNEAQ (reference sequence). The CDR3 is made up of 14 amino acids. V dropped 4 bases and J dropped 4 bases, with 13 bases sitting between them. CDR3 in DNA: TGTGCCAGCAGCTCGACAGGCTCCCCCACTGAAGCTTTCTTT. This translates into CASSSTGSPTEAFF.

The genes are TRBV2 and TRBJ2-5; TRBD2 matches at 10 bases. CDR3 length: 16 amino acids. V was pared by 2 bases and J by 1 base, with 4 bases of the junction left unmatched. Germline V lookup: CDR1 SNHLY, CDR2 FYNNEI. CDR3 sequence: CASSEFPSGGQETQYF. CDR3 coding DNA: TGTGCCAGCAGTGAATTCCCTAGCGGGGGCCAAGAGACCCAGTACTTC.

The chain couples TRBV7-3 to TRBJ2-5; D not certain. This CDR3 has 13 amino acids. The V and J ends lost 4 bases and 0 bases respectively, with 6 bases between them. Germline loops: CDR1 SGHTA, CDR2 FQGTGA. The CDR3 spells CASSSRDQETQYF. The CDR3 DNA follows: TGTGCCAGCAGCTCCCGGGACCAAGAGACCCAGTACTTC.

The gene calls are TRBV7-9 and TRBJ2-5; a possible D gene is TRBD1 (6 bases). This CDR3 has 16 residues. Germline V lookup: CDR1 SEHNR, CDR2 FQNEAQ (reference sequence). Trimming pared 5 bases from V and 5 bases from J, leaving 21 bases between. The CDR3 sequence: CASSLSGGQDFETQYF. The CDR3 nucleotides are TGTGCCAGCAGCCTCTCTGGGGGCCAGGACTTCGAGACCCAGTACTTC.

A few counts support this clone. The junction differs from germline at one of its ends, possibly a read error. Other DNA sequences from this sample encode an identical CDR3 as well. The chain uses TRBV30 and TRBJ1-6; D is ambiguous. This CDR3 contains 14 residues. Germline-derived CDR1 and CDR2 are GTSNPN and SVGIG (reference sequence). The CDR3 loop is CAWQNGLLNSPLHF. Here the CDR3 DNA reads TGTGCCTGGCAAAACGGGTTATTGAATTCCCCCCTCCACTTT.

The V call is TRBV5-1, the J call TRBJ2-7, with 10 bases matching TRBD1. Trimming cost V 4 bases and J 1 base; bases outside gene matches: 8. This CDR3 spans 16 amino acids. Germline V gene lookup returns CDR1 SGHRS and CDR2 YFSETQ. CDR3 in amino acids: CASSPRQGAGSYEQYF. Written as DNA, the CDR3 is TGCGCCAGCAGCCCGAGACAGGGGGCTGGGTCCTACGAGCAGTACTTC.

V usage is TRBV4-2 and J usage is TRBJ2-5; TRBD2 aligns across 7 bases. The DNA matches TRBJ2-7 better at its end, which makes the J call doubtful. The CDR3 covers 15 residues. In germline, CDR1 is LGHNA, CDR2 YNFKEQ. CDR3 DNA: TGTGCCAGCAGCCAGGGGGGGACGGCCTCCTACGAGCAGTACTTC. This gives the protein CASSQGGTASYEQYF.

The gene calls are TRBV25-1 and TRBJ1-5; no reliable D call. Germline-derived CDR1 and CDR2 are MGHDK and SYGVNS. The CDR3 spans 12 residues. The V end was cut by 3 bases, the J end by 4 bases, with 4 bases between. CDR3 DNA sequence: TGTGCCAGCAGTGACAGGAATCAGCCCCAGCATTTT. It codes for CASSDRNQPQHF.

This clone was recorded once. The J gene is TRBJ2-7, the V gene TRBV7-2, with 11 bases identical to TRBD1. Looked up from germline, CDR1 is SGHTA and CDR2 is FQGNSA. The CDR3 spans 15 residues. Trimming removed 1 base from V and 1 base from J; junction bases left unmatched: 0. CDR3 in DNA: TGTGCCAGCAGCTTAGGGGACAGGGGGTCCTACGAGCAGTACTTC. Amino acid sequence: CASSLGDRGSYEQYF.

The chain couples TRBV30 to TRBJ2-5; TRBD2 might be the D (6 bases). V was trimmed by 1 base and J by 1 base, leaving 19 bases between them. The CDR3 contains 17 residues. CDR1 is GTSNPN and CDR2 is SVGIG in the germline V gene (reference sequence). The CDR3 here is CAWSASRVGGVQETQYF. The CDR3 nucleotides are TGTGCCTGGAGTGCCTCAAGGGTAGGAGGGGTCCAAGAGACCCAGTACTTC.

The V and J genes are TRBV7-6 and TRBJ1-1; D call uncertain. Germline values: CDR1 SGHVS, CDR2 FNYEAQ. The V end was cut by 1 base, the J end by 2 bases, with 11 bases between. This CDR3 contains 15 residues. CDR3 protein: CASSLGRGPNTEAFF. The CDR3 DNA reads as TGTGCCAGCAGCTTAGGTCGAGGGCCTAACACTGAAGCTTTCTTT. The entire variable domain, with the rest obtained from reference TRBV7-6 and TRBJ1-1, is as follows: GAGVSQSPRYKVTKRGQDVALRCDPISGHVSLYWYRQALGQGPEFLTYFNYEAQQDKSGLPNDRFSAERPEGSISTLTIQRTEQRDSAMYRCASSLGRGPNTEAFFGQGTRLTVV.

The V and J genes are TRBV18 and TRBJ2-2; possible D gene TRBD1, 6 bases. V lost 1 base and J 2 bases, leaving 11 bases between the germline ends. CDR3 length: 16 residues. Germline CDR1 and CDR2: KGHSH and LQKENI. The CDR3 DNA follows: TGTGCCAGCTCACCACGGGAACAGGGTAACACCGGGGAGCTGTTTTTT. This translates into CASSPREQGNTGELFF.

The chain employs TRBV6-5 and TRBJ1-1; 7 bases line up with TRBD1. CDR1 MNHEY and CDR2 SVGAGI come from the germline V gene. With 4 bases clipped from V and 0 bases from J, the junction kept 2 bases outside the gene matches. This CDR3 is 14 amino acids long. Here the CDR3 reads CASSSGQMNTEAFF. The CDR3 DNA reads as TGTGCCAGCAGTTCGGGACAGATGAACACTGAAGCTTTCTTT.

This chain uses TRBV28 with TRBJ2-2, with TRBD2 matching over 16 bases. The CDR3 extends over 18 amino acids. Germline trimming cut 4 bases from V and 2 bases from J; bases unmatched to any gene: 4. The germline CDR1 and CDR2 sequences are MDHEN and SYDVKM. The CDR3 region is CASSSGTSGGVNTGELFF. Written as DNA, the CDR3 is TGTGCCAGCAGTTCCGGGACTAGCGGGGGGGTTAACACCGGGGAGCTGTTTTTT.

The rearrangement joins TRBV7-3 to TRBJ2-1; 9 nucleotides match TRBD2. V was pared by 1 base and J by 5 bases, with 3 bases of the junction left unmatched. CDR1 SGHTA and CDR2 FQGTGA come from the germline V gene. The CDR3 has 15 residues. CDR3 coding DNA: TGTGCCAGCAGCTTAAGATCTAGCGGGAACAATGAGCAGTTCTTC. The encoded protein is CASSLRSSGNNEQFF.

This chain's CDR3 is CASSHLRDSSEKLFF. CDR3 coding DNA: TGCGCCAGCAGTCACCTCCGGGACAGCTCCGAAAAACTGTTTTTT. The chain carries TRBV4-1 and TRBJ1-4; 7 nucleotides line up with TRBD1. V gave up 6 bases and J gave up 8 bases; unmatched junction bases: 12. CDR3 length equals 15 residues. Germline V gives CDR1 MGHRA, CDR2 YSYEKL.

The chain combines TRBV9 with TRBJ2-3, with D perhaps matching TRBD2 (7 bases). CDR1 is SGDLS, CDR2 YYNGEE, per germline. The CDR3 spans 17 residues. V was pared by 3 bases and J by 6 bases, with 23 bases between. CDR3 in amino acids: CASSAQGGDYFYDTQYF. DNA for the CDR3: TGTGCCAGCAGCGCACAGGGAGGGGACTACTTTTATGATACGCAGTATTTT.

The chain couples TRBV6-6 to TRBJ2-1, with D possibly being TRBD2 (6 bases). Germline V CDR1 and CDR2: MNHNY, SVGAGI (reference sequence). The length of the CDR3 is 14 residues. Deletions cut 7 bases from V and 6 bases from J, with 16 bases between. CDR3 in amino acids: CASTPRGGFNEQFF. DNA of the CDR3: TGTGCCAGCACCCCAAGAGGAGGGTTCAATGAGCAGTTCTTC.

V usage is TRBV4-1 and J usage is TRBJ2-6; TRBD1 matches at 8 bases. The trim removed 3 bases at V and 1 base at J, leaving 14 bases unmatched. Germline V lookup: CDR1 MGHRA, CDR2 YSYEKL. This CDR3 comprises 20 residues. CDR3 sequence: CASSQDARTGLKSGANVLTF. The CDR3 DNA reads TGCGCCAGCAGCCAGGACGCCAGGACAGGGCTAAAATCTGGGGCCAACGTCCTGACTTTC.

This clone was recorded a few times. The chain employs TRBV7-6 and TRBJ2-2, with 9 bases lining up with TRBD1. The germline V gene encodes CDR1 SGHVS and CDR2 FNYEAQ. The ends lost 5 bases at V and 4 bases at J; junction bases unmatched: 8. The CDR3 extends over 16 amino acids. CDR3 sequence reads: CASSLGTGRRTGELFF. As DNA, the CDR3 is TGTGCCAGCAGCCTCGGGACAGGGAGACGCACCGGGGAGCTGTTTTTT. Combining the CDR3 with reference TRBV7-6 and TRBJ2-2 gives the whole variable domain GAGVSQSPRYKVTKRGQDVALRCDPISGHVSLYWYRQALGQGPEFLTYFNYEAQQDKSGLPNDRFSAERPEGSISTLTIQRTEQRDSAMYRCASSLGTGRRTGELFFGEGSRLTVL.

CDR3 coding DNA: TGTGCCAGCAGCCCGGCGGGGGGGGCTGAAAGAGATACGCAGTATTTT. Its protein is CASSPAGGAERDTQYF. The chain combines TRBV11-3 with TRBJ2-3; 9 nucleotides agree with TRBD2. The CDR3 covers 16 residues. Germline CDR1 is SGHNT and CDR2 is YENEEA. V dropped 5 bases and J dropped 5; count of bases not matched to a gene: 11.